This section outlines one T cell receptor beta chain sequence together with its context. What it recognizes is unknown. This entry comes from a study of a mutant IDH1 vaccine in newly diagnosed glioma. For the study at large: Treated patients showed a male proportion of roughly 60%, a female proportion of about 40%, and a mean age of approximately 40 years.

The repertoire was sequenced with immunoSEQ multiplex PCR; TCRdb's copy has only in-frame clones and lacks some. This repertoire shows about 110,000 clones, roughly 88% found once; its top ten account for roughly 0.65%. Time point: week 11, during vaccination. A 20-mer mutant IDH1 peptide at 300 ug was injected subcutaneously with topical imiquimod. The clonotype was recovered from a woman aged 45 to 65 with glioma. This material consisted of PBMCs, taken from a glioma patient whose treatment included an IDH1 peptide vaccine.

The CDR3 loop is CASSPGDRREQPQHF. CDR3 nucleotides: TGTGCCAGCAGTCCAGGGGACAGGAGGGAACAGCCCCAGCATTTT. The chain links TRBV28 to TRBJ1-5; 8 bases map to TRBD1. V gave up 5 bases and J gave up 7 bases; unmatched junction bases: 10. The CDR3 extends over 15 amino acids. Germline CDR1 and CDR2: MDHEN and SYDVKM.